By share of the sample, the clone carrying this TCR beta chain is medium-sized. TCRdb reprocessed the 5' RACE reads with MiXCR, giving one entry per CDR3 protein. Here the sample spans 86,000 or so distinct CDR3 sequences, 11% to 15% being singletons. The data were obtained in a study of early T cells in non-severe SARS-CoV-2 infection. This CDR3 is 13 amino acids long. Germline V CDR1 and CDR2: SGHVS, FNYEAQ. Trimming took off 4 bases at V and 4 bases at J, with 9 bases between the two ends. The receptor's source is an adult who was a healthcare worker with PCR-confirmed SARS-CoV-2 infection or an uninfected control (not recorded which). The sample consisted of whole blood. The chain links TRBV7-6 to TRBJ2-3; D ambiguous. In DNA, the CDR3 is TGTGCCAGCAGCTCAAGATACGCAGATACGCAGTATTTT. Its translation is CASSSRYADTQYF.